The sequence of this T cell receptor (beta chain) was determined in a study of blood T cell repertoires in COVID-19. The J segment lost 4 bases and the V segment lost 5 bases, leaving 9 bases of the junction unmatched. This CDR3 is built from 15 residues. Germline V lookup: CDR1 SGHNT, CDR2 YENEEA. Repertoires were generated with immunoSEQ multiplex PCR, while TCRdb's copy carries only in-frame clones and drops some. This repertoire shows about 170,000 clones, around four fifths found once; its top ten account for roughly 7.5%. This TCR came from a man in his forties or fifties who had recovered from COVID-19. The genes are TRBV11-3 and TRBJ2-3, with 7 bases that match TRBD2. Sequenced sample: peripheral blood. CDR3 amino acids: CASSLGLEAPDTQYF. DNA for the CDR3: TGTGCCAGCAGCCTCGGACTAGAGGCCCCAGATACGCAGTATTTT.